These 17 T cell receptor beta chains were sequenced from one sample in a study of T cell clonotyping in hematopoietic cell transplantation listed by TCRdb under 2021. The library came from the immunoSEQ multiplex PCR assay. The table comes from immuneACCESS by way of TCRdb, which keeps in-frame sequences with V and J called. Part of the clones is missing from these tables; in studies checked, under half for an unresolved V gene and the rest for unknown reasons. This sample gives some 5,100 clones in total; around 94% of them show up just once. The top ten clonotypes cover 6.3% of the sample. The time point tag for this specimen amounts to: 180 days after allo-HCT. The source was PBMCs, collected 180 days after allogeneic stem cell transplant. The receptor set was obtained from a male patient aged 55 to 69 who had an allogeneic stem cell transplant from a related donor, so the T cells may come from the graft donor. Some clones in this sample may be carry-over from other donors' samples.

This chain connects TRBV28 to TRBJ1-5; D not certain. The germline CDR1 and CDR2 sequences are MDHEN and SYDVKM. V was cut by 10 bases and J by 2 bases, with 9 bases left in between. This CDR3 has 12 residues. The CDR3, as DNA: TGTGCCATCTTATCAGGCAATCAGCCCCAGCATTTT. Translating gives CAILSGNQPQHF.

The chain combines TRBV30 with TRBJ2-3; 8 bases align to TRBD2. The germline gives CDR1 GTSNPN, CDR2 SVGIG (reference sequence). CDR3 length: 13 residues. V shed 2 bases, J shed 4 bases, and the junction held 2 bases outside the gene matches. CDR3 loop: CAWSSGGADTQYF. CDR3 bases: TGTGCCTGGAGTAGCGGGGGTGCAGATACGCAGTATTTT.

The table lists this clone with a count of one. The chain recombines TRBV9 with TRBJ2-5, with D perhaps matching TRBD1 (6 bases). The end of the DNA fits TRBJ2-7 better, so the J call may be wrong. The germline V gene encodes CDR1 SGDLS and CDR2 YYNGEE. The CDR3 covers 12 residues. The CDR3 reads CASGTGHYEQYF. CDR3 DNA: TGTGCCAGCGGGACGGGACACTACGAGCAGTACTTC.

V is TRBV29-1 and J is TRBJ2-5; D remains ambiguous. Germline V gene lookup returns CDR1 SQVTM and CDR2 ANQGSEA. Trimming shortened V by 8 bases and J by 4 bases, and 8 bases separated the two germline ends. This CDR3 is 10 amino acids long. This chain's CDR3 is CSIGLETQYF. The CDR3 DNA follows: TGCAGCATTGGGCTAGAGACCCAGTACTTC.

V gene TRBV11-3 combines with J gene TRBJ2-6; D might be TRBD1 (5 bases). Germline V lookup: CDR1 SGHNT, CDR2 YENEEA. Trimming cost V 0 bases and J 2 bases, with 5 bases left between them. The CDR3 has 15 amino acids. The CDR3 spells CASSLEGAGANVLTF. CDR3 nucleotide sequence: TGTGCCAGCAGCTTAGAAGGGGCTGGGGCCAACGTCCTGACTTTC.

The rearrangement joins TRBV6-5 to TRBJ2-2; the match to TRBD2 covers 10 bases. CDR3 length equals 14 residues. J lost 4 bases, V lost 10 bases, and 6 bases had no gene match. Germline CDR1 MNHEY, CDR2 SVGAGI. In nucleotides, the CDR3 is TGTGCCACAAGCGGGGGGGCGGGCACCGGGGAGCTGTTTTTT. Residues: CATSGGAGTGELFF.

The rearrangement links TRBV10-1 to TRBJ1-2; no clear D gene. This CDR3 comprises 15 residues. Germline V gene sequence: CDR1 WNHNN, CDR2 SYGVQD (reference sequence). Between the trimmed V and J ends, which lost 5 bases and 4 bases, there was a span of 17 bases. In DNA, the CDR3 is TGCGCCAGCAGTTCTTTTTCAAGGAAGACCTATGGCTACACCTTC. Amino acids: CASSSFSRKTYGYTF.

The chain links TRBV19 to TRBJ1-1; tentative D call: TRBD1 (5 bases). CDR1 is LNHDA and CDR2 is SQIVND in the germline V gene (reference sequence). V dropped 11 bases and J dropped 5 bases, with 18 bases sitting between them. CDR3 length: 13 residues. The CDR3 sequence: CAVRGEGWTEAFF. CDR3 sequence (DNA): TGTGCCGTTAGGGGCGAGGGTTGGACTGAAGCTTTCTTT.

V gene TRBV19 combines with J gene TRBJ2-3, with 9 bases that match TRBD2. CDR3 size: 13 residues. V gave up 6 bases and J gave up 6 bases; unmatched junction bases: 4. The V gene's germline CDR1 is LNHDA and CDR2 SQIVND (reference sequence). Here the CDR3 DNA reads TGTGCCAGTAGGTTAGCGGGGGTGGATACGCAGTATTTT. It yields the protein CASRLAGVDTQYF.

The rearrangement joins TRBV29-1 to TRBJ1-2; D is perhaps TRBD1 (6 bases). The CDR3 consists of 12 residues. Trimming removed 1 base at V and 7 bases at J, with 10 bases between. Germline loops: CDR1 SQVTM, CDR2 ANQGSEA. CDR3 DNA sequence: TGCAGCGTTGAAGGGGGAGGGGGTGGCTACACCTTC. Amino acids: CSVEGGGGGYTF.

This sequence joins TRBV28 and TRBJ1-2; 8 bases are a match to TRBD1. The germline V gene encodes CDR1 MDHEN and CDR2 SYDVKM. The V segment lost 4 bases and the J segment 3 bases; nucleotides outside the gene matches: 4. The CDR3 consists of 14 residues. The CDR3 is CASSSLTGDYGYTF. CDR3 nucleotides: TGTGCCAGCAGTTCCTTGACAGGGGACTATGGCTACACCTTC.

This rearrangement joins TRBV15 to TRBJ1-4; D perhaps matches TRBD1 (6 bases). Germline-derived CDR1 and CDR2 are LNHNV and YYDKDF (reference sequence). This CDR3 is built from 15 residues. The ends were cut back, 5 bases at V and 4 bases at J, with 14 bases in the middle. The CDR3 region has the DNA TGTGCCACCAGCTTACAGGGCCCCTTTAATGAAAAACTGTTTTTT. This encodes CATSLQGPFNEKLFF.

The chain carries TRBV27 and TRBJ2-2; D remains ambiguous. V shed 9 bases and J shed 5 bases, with 16 bases lying between them. Per the germline V gene, CDR1 is MNHEY and CDR2 is SMNVEV (reference sequence). The CDR3 spans 14 residues. CDR3 DNA sequence: TGTGCCAGTATCTCCGACATTCATACCGGGGAGCTGTTTTTT. Encoded protein: CASISDIHTGELFF.

J is TRBJ1-2 and V is TRBV7-9; a possible D gene is TRBD1 (5 bases). Trimming took off 5 bases at V and 5 bases at J, with 18 bases between the two ends. Germline CDR1 and CDR2: SEHNR and FQNEAQ (reference sequence). The CDR3 covers 15 residues. The CDR3 DNA sequence: TGTGCCAGCAGCCTTCGGGGGGAACAGCTTTATGGCTACACCTTC. Translation gives CASSLRGEQLYGYTF.

J is TRBJ2-5 and V is TRBV5-1; the match to TRBD1 covers 9 bases. The J call may be mistaken, given a closer DNA end match to TRBJ2-7. The CDR3 is made up of 14 amino acids. Looked up from germline, CDR1 is SGHRS and CDR2 is YFSETQ. The CDR3: CASSSLDRGYEQYF. The CDR3 nucleotides are TGCGCCAGCAGCTCCCTGGACAGGGGCTACGAGCAGTACTTC.

The chain joins TRBV19 to TRBJ1-2; the D gene is possibly TRBD1 (6 bases). This CDR3 has 13 amino acids. Germline assignment: CDR1 LNHDA and CDR2 SQIVND (reference sequence). Trimming pared 7 bases from V and 4 bases from J, leaving 13 bases between. In nucleotides, the CDR3 is TGTGCCAGTAAGGGGGACAACCTCTATGGCTACACCTTC. Its protein product is CASKGDNLYGYTF.

A note on this clone: Different DNA sequences within this sample yield the same CDR3. The genes are TRBV29-1 and TRBJ1-2; unclear D gene. The ends were cut back, 3 bases at V and 7 bases at J, with 3 bases in the middle. The V gene's germline CDR1 is SQVTM and CDR2 ANQGSEA. This CDR3 region has 9 residues. CDR3 region: CSVESGYTF. The CDR3 DNA sequence: TGCAGCGTTGAGAGTGGCTACACCTTC.